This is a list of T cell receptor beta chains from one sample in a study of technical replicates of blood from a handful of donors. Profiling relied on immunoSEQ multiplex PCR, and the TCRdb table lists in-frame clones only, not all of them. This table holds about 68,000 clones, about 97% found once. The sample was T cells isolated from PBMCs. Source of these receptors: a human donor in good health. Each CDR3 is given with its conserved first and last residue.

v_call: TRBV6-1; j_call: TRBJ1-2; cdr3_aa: CASSEGRFYGYTF
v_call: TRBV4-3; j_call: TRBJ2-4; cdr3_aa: CASSQDPLRHDIQYF
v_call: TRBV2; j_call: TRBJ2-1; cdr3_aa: CASSGSGTSGDNEQFF
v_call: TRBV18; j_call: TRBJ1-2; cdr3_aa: CASSYNLQGESSYGYTF
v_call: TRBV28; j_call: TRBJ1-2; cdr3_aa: CASSFSGYGYTF
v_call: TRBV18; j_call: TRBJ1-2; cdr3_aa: CASSPPGQIYGYTF
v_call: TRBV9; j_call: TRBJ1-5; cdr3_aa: CASSVASGRDIQPQHF
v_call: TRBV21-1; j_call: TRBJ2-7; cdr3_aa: CASSKGTRSSYEQYF
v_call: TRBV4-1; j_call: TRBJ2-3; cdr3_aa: CASSQDQSRQTDTQYF
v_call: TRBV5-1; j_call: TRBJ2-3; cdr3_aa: CASSGTRGADTQYF
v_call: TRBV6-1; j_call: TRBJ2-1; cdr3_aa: CASSPGLGIDNEQFF
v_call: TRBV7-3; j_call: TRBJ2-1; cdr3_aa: CASSFFREGRNEQFF
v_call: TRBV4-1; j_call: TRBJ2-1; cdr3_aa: CASSHTSGVSYNEQFF
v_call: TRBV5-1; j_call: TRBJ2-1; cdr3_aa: CASSLTGTGLDEQFF
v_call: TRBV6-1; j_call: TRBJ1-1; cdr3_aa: CASIIGVSEAFF
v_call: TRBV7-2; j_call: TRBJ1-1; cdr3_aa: CASSWGIRGGAEAFF
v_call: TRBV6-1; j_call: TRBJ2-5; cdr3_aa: CASEAGGWETQYF
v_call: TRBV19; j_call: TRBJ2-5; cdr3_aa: CASNPGGAETQYF
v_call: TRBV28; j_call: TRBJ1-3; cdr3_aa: CASRGGSGNTIYF
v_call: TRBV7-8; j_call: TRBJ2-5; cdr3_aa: CASSPVRAGETQYF
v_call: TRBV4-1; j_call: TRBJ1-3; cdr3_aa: CASSLRGLEGNTIYF
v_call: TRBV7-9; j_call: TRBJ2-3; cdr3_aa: CASSLIAAGVTDTQYF
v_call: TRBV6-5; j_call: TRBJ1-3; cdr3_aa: CASSYNPTGGNTIYF
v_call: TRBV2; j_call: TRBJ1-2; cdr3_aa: CAGRSGTGLHGYTF
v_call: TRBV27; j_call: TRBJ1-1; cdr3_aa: CASSLWAEGEDTEAFF
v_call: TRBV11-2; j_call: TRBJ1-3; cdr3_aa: CASSFLGGSSGNTIYF
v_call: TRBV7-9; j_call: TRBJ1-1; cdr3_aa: CASSLSGRRGNTEAFF
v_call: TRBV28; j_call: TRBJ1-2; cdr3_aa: CASWAGDNYGYTF
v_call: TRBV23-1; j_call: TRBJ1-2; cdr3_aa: CASSLTTGNGYTF
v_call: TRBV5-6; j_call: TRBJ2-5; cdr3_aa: CASSSGVTALIGETQYF
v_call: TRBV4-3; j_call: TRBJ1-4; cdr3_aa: CASSPGEEEKLFF
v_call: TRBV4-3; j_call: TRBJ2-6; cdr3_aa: CASSQGAGVGGANVLTF